The 11 T cell receptor beta chains listed next were all sequenced from one sample in a study of cytomegalovirus exposure and HLA in healthy donors (dated 2017 in TCRdb). The library was produced with the immunoSEQ multiplex PCR assay. The multiplex PCR relied on a mix of 60 forward primers for TCR Vbeta segments and 13 reverse primers for TCR Jbeta segments. In its TCRdb copy, this immuneACCESS table keeps in-frame sequences only and misses some clones. Where compared with another copy, unresolved V genes explain less than half of these, and the others have no known cause. The sample's table covers under 85,000 clones. The ten largest clones capture approximately 16% of the sample. Sequenced input: PBMCs. These receptors were collected from a boy between 10 and 17 years old in good health and CMV-seronegative.

The chain carries TRBV30 and TRBJ2-7; 12 nucleotides line up with TRBD1. The CDR3 consists of 14 residues. Germline V gene lookup returns CDR1 GTSNPN and CDR2 SVGIG (reference sequence). V shed 2 bases, J shed 8 bases, and the junction held 7 bases outside the gene matches. The CDR3: CAWSPQGQGAQQYF. In nucleotides, the CDR3 is TGTGCCTGGAGTCCACAGGGACAGGGGGCCCAGCAGTACTTC.

V and J are TRBV7-2 and TRBJ2-5; TRBD1 aligns across 9 bases. Germline trimming cut 8 bases from V and 5 bases from J; bases unmatched to any gene: 12. There are 15 residues in the CDR3. CDR1 is SGHTA and CDR2 is FQGNSA in the germline V gene. The CDR3 is CASGPGTGKGETQYF. Here the CDR3 DNA reads TGTGCCAGCGGACCAGGGACAGGGAAAGGCGAGACCCAGTACTTC.

The chain joins TRBV9 to TRBJ2-2; tentative D call: TRBD2 (5 bases). Trimming stripped 4 bases from V and 5 bases from J, with 9 bases between. CDR1 and CDR2 from the germline V gene are SGDLS and YYNGEE. The CDR3 is 13 residues long. CDR3 sequence (DNA): TGTGCCAGCAGCTATAGGGAGACCGGGGAGCTGTTTTTT. Protein sequence: CASSYRETGELFF.

The V and J genes are TRBV6-6 and TRBJ2-3; TRBD1 is a possible D gene (6 bases). Per germline, CDR1 MNHNY and CDR2 SVGAGI (reference sequence). The CDR3 spans 16 residues. The germline V and J ends were trimmed by 6 bases and 0 bases, with 16 bases remaining between them. The CDR3 region is CASRAGDLPSTDTQYF. In DNA, the CDR3 is TGTGCCAGCAGGGCAGGGGACCTTCCTAGCACAGATACGCAGTATTTT.

The rearrangement joins TRBV6-5 to TRBJ1-1; tentatively, D is TRBD1 (6 bases). The CDR3 contains 15 residues. The V end lost 5 bases, the J end lost 5 bases, and 18 bases lay between the germline ends. Germline V gene lookup returns CDR1 MNHEY and CDR2 SVGAGI. Here the CDR3 reads CASSRGRGGWTEAFF. The CDR3 DNA is TGTGCCAGCAGTAGGGGCCGAGGGGGTTGGACTGAAGCTTTCTTT.

The V and J genes are TRBV16 and TRBJ1-5; tentative D call: TRBD1 (6 bases). V shed 4 bases and J shed 5 bases, with 12 bases lying between them. This CDR3 spans 14 amino acids. Germline V lookup: CDR1 KGHSY, CDR2 FQNENV. The CDR3 reads CASSRGGGYQPQHF. The CDR3 DNA sequence: TGTGCCAGCAGCCGAGGGGGGGGATATCAGCCCCAGCATTTT.

V usage is TRBV4-1 and J usage is TRBJ2-3, with a possible D match to TRBD2 (6 bases). Germline assignment: CDR1 MGHRA and CDR2 YSYEKL. Between the trimmed V and J ends, which lost 2 bases and 7 bases, there was a span of 7 bases. The length of the CDR3 is 12 residues. CDR3 nucleotide sequence: TGCGCCAGCAGCCAACTAGCGTATACGCAGTATTTT. It encodes CASSQLAYTQYF.

The rearrangement uses TRBV2 and TRBJ1-2; 7 bases map to TRBD1. Unmatched junction bases numbered 4, after V lost 1 base and J lost 8 bases. Germline V gene data show CDR1 as SNHLY and CDR2 as FYNNEI. The CDR3 has 13 residues. The CDR3 sequence is CASSEEEGQGYTF. For the CDR3, the DNA is TGTGCCAGCAGTGAAGAGGAGGGACAGGGCTACACCTTC.

CDR3 nucleotide sequence: TGTGCCAGCAGCTTTTACCGGACAGGGCAGAATCAGCCCCAGCATTTT. It codes for CASSFYRTGQNQPQHF. The rearrangement links TRBV7-2 to TRBJ1-5, with 8 bases that match TRBD1. CDR3 length: 16 residues. Germline CDR1 is SGHTA and CDR2 is FQGNSA. With V trimmed by 3 bases and J by 4 bases, 8 bases remained unmatched.

As for this clone: Relative to the germline gene, one junction end is altered; a read error may explain this. The chain uses TRBV5-1 and TRBJ1-1; tentative D call: TRBD1 (5 bases). The CDR3 totals 15 residues. The germline gives CDR1 SGHRS, CDR2 YFSETQ. In nucleotides, the CDR3 is TGCGCCGGCAGCTCTGGGGCAGAACCCCAAACTGAAGCTTTCTTT. Amino acid sequence: CAGSSGAEPQTEAFF.

This chain connects TRBV30 to TRBJ1-1; 8 nucleotides align to TRBD1. V dropped 3 bases and J dropped 3; count of bases not matched to a gene: 6. Germline CDR1 reads GTSNPN; CDR2 reads SVGIG (reference sequence). CDR3 length equals 14 residues. The CDR3 loop is CAWSQGALDTEAFF. CDR3 sequence (DNA): TGTGCCTGGAGCCAGGGGGCCCTAGACACTGAAGCTTTCTTT.